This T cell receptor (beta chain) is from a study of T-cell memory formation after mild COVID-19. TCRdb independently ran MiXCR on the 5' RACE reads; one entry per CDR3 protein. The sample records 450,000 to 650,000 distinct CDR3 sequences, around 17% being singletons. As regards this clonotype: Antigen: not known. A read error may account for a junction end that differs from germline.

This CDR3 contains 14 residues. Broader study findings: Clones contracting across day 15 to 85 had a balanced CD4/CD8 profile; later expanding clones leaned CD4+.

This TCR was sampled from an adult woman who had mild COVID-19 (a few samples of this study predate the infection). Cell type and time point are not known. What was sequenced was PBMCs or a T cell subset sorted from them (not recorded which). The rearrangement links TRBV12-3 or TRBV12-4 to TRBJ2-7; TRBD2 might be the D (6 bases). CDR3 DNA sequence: TGTACCAGCAGTCGTGGGGGGTCCTCCTACGAGCAGTACTTC. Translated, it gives CTSSRGGSSYEQYF.